A single sample gave rise to the 22 T cell receptor beta chains below, sequenced in a study of T-cell reconstitution after alpha-beta-depleted transplantation in children. This sample's TCRbeta library carried unique molecular identifier barcodes. One entry per CDR3 protein, called by TCRdb with MiXCR from the PCR reads. Here the sample spans 420,000 or so distinct CDR3 sequences, approximately 11% being singletons. Here the sequenced sample was PBMCs from the stem cell graft donor, taken from the stem cell graft. The origin of the receptors is a human donor who donated a stem cell graft to a child with acute myeloid leukemia.

In its sample, this clonotype was seen a few times. The J gene is TRBJ2-3, the V gene TRBV7-3, with D tentatively TRBD2 (5 bases). CDR1 is SGHTA and CDR2 is FQGTGA in the germline V gene. The CDR3 is 15 residues long. V was trimmed by 3 bases and J by 1 base, leaving 11 bases between them. The CDR3 here is CASSFGVAGTDTQYF. In DNA form, the CDR3 reads TGTGCCAGCAGCTTCGGGGTCGCCGGCACAGATACGCAGTATTTT.

This clonotype was found many times. The gene calls are TRBV20-1 and TRBJ1-1; 8 nucleotides line up with TRBD1. Losses at the gene ends were 1 base for V and 5 bases for J; bases not matched to a gene: 6. The CDR3 sequence is 14 residues long. Germline CDR1 and CDR2: DFQATT and SNEGSKA (reference sequence). The CDR3 DNA is TGCAGTGCTAGAGGGCGCAGGGGGCGGACTGAAGCTTTCTTT. It translates to CSARGRRGRTEAFF.

With respect to this clonotype: The junction differs from germline at one of its ends, possibly a read error. The V gene is TRBV6-2 or TRBV6-3, the J gene TRBJ2-1; D gene ambiguous. The CDR3 has 12 amino acids. CDR1 is MNHEY and CDR2 is SVGEGT in the germline V gene. CDR3 sequence: CASRKAYNEHFF. The CDR3 DNA sequence: TGTGCCAGCCGGAAGGCCTACAATGAGCACTTCTTC.

This clonotype turned up a few times. This chain joins TRBV7-2 and TRBJ2-3; 8 bases agree with TRBD2. CDR3 length: 14 amino acids. Germline CDR1 SGHTA, CDR2 FQGNSA. After removal of 5 bases from V and 5 bases from J, the junction contained 6 bases not matched to a gene. The CDR3 nucleotides read TGTGCCAGCAGCCCACCGGCGGGAGGAGATACGCAGTATTTT. The encoded protein is CASSPPAGGDTQYF.

This clonotype showed up just a few times. The CDR3 loop reads CASGGQGGYNEQFF. The CDR3 DNA reads as TGTGCCAGCGGCGGACAGGGGGGATACAATGAGCAGTTCTTC. The V gene is TRBV12-3 or TRBV12-4, the J gene TRBJ2-1; TRBD1 aligns across 10 bases. Losses at the gene ends were 8 bases for V and 4 bases for J; bases not matched to a gene: 5. The CDR3 runs 14 residues.

Only a few counts were recorded for this clonotype. The chain has TRBV7-2 and TRBJ1-2, with D hard to call. The germline V gene encodes CDR1 SGHTA and CDR2 FQGNSA. The V gene lost 5 bases and the J gene lost 4 bases, with 8 bases spanning the gap. The CDR3 length is 12 residues. In DNA, the CDR3 is TGTGCCAGCAGCGAGAGTTTCTATGGCTACACCTTC. Its translation is CASSESFYGYTF. The entire variable domain, with the rest obtained from reference TRBV7-2 and TRBJ1-2, is as follows: GAGVSQSPSNKVTEKGKDVELRCDPISGHTALYWYRQSLGQGLEFLIYFQGNSAPDKSGLPSDRFSAERTGGSVSTLTIQRTQQEDSAVYLCASSESFYGYTFGSGTRLTVV.

This clonotype appeared many times. The genes are TRBV29-1 and TRBJ2-3; TRBD1 is a possible D gene (6 bases). CDR1 and CDR2 (germline): SQVTM, ANQGSEA. The CDR3 covers 12 residues. V gave up 7 bases and J gave up 5 bases, with 13 bases separating them. CDR3 in amino acids: CSANDRLDTQYF. In nucleotides, the CDR3 is TGCAGCGCCAACGACAGGTTAGATACGCAGTATTTT.

This clonotype was seen only a few times. The chain links TRBV5-1 to TRBJ1-1, with 8 nucleotides matching TRBD1. CDR1 is SGHRS, CDR2 YFSETQ, per germline. V was pared by 4 bases and J by 6 bases, with 8 bases of the junction left unmatched. This CDR3 is built from 14 residues. In DNA form, the CDR3 reads TGCGCCAGCAGCCCTGGCGACAGGGGCGCTGAAGCTTTCTTT. Translation: CASSPGDRGAEAFF.

On this clonotype: A read error may account for a junction end that differs from germline. This sequence joins TRBV5-1 and TRBJ2-2; 9 nucleotides line up with TRBD1. In germline, CDR1 is SGHRS, CDR2 YFSETQ. The CDR3 is 16 residues long. CDR3 sequence (DNA): TGCACCAGCAGCCAGCCGGGACAGGGAACCACCGGGGAGCTGTTTTTT. This encodes CTSSQPGQGTTGELFF.

The sample holds a few counts of this clonotype. The chain couples TRBV3-1 to TRBJ2-1; TRBD2 matches at 8 bases. The V gene end was trimmed by 4 bases and the J gene end by 6 bases; junction bases not matched to a gene: 17. Germline lookup yields CDR1 LGHDT and CDR2 YNNKEL (reference sequence). The CDR3 consists of 18 residues. CDR3: CASSPGLGRSGKGNEQFF. In DNA, the CDR3 is TGTGCCAGCAGCCCGGGCCTCGGGCGTAGCGGGAAGGGCAATGAGCAGTTCTTC.

This clonotype came up many times. The chain links TRBV11-1 to TRBJ2-2; tentative D call: TRBD2 (6 bases). This CDR3 has 18 residues. The V gene lost 4 bases and the J gene lost 0 bases, with 18 bases spanning the gap. Germline CDR1 and CDR2: SGHAT and FQDESV (reference sequence). The CDR3 DNA reads as TGTGCCAGCAGCTATTACCTTAGCGGCAGCGCGAACACCGGGGAGCTGTTTTTT. Translated: CASSYYLSGSANTGELFF.

This clonotype was recorded many times. This chain connects TRBV5-1 to TRBJ2-5, with no clear D. The CDR3 has 15 residues. Trimming cost V 2 bases and J 2 bases, with 13 bases left between them. Germline CDR1 SGHRS, CDR2 YFSETQ. The CDR3 DNA follows: TGCGCCAGCAGCTTTGATTACGGCAGACAAGAGACCCAGTACTTC. Its translation: CASSFDYGRQETQYF.

This clonotype was observed at least ten times. The rearrangement uses TRBV20-1 and TRBJ2-3; D call uncertain. Germline assignment: CDR1 DFQATT and CDR2 SNEGSKA (reference sequence). This CDR3 is 13 amino acids long. With 1 base removed from V and 8 bases from J, the gap between germline ends came to 13 bases. CDR3 protein: CSARARSEVTQYF. In DNA form, the CDR3 reads TGCAGTGCTAGAGCACGGAGTGAAGTTACGCAGTATTTT.

The chain joins TRBV20-1 to TRBJ2-1, with D unclear. V was shortened by 5 bases and J by 9 bases, with 23 bases between the two germline ends. CDR1 DFQATT and CDR2 SNEGSKA come from the germline V gene (reference sequence). CDR3 length equals 15 residues. Here the CDR3 DNA reads TGCAGTGCTTATTCCAGCTTCGAGCCTCACTCTGAGCAGTTCTTC. Translated: CSAYSSFEPHSEQFF.

Only a few counts were recorded for this clonotype. The chain couples TRBV19 to TRBJ2-7; no clear D gene. CDR1 and CDR2 (germline): LNHDA, SQIVND (reference sequence). V shed 7 bases and J shed 1 base, with 11 bases lying between them. The CDR3 extends over 13 amino acids. CDR3 residues: CASTRGPSYEQYF. For the CDR3, the DNA is TGTGCCAGTACTAGAGGCCCGTCCTACGAGCAGTACTTC.

This clonotype has a handful of counts. The CDR3 region has the DNA TGTGCCAGCTCACCATCGGACAGGGTTGGCTATGGCTACACCTTC. Translation: CASSPSDRVGYGYTF. The rearrangement joins TRBV18 to TRBJ1-2, with 8 positions matching TRBD1. V dropped 2 bases and J dropped 4; count of bases not matched to a gene: 6. This CDR3 contains 15 residues. The germline V gene has CDR1 KGHSH and CDR2 LQKENI.

This clonotype was counted a few times. V and J are TRBV12-3 or TRBV12-4 and TRBJ1-1; D remains ambiguous. The CDR3 totals 13 residues. V lost 3 bases, J lost 3 bases, and 8 bases lay in between. CDR3 in DNA: TGTGCCAGCAGTTTGCGGGTTGACACTGAAGCTTTCTTT. It specifies CASSLRVDTEAFF.

This clonotype was picked up a small number of times. The gene calls are TRBV20-1 and TRBJ2-7, with TRBD2 matching 9 bases. The CDR3 length is 16 residues. V gave up 2 bases and J gave up 2 bases; unmatched junction bases: 10. Germline assignment: CDR1 DFQATT and CDR2 SNEGSKA (reference sequence). CDR3 in DNA: TGCAGTGCTAGAAAGCGGGAGGCCTCTTTCACCTACGAGCAGTACTTC. Translating gives CSARKREASFTYEQYF.

This clonotype was recorded a few times. This chain connects TRBV5-1 to TRBJ1-4, with D unresolved. From germline, CDR1 is SGHRS and CDR2 YFSETQ. Deletions cut 0 bases from V and 5 bases from J, with 8 bases between. The CDR3 has 14 residues. The CDR3 sequence: CASSLDWQNEKLFF. CDR3 coding DNA: TGCGCCAGCAGCTTGGATTGGCAAAATGAAAAACTGTTTTTT. Full variable domain (remainder filled in from reference TRBV5-1 and TRBJ1-4): KAGVTQTPRYLIKTRGQQVTLSCSPISGHRSVSWYQQTPGQGLQFLFEYFSETQRNKGNFPGRFSGRQFSNSRSEMNVSTLELGDSALYLCASSLDWQNEKLFFGSGTQLSVL.

This sequence joins TRBV7-8 and TRBJ2-5; no clear D gene. CDR3 length equals 13 residues. Trimming took off 3 bases at V and 5 bases at J, with 10 bases between the two ends. Looked up from germline, CDR1 is SGHVS and CDR2 is FQNEAQ. CDR3 nucleotide sequence: TGTGCCAGCAGCTTGGGGTATTCGGAGACCCAGTACTTC. Amino acid sequence: CASSLGYSETQYF. The full variable domain, in which reference TRBV7-8 and TRBJ2-5 provide the parts outside the CDR3, is GAGVSQSPRYKVAKRGQDVALRCDPISGHVSLFWYQQALGQGPEFLTYFQNEAQLDKSGLPSDRFFAERPEGSVSTLKIQRTQQEDSAVYLCASSLGYSETQYFGPGTRLLVL.

In this sample, this clonotype turned up many times. The chain joins TRBV5-3 to TRBJ2-7, with 12 bases lining up with TRBD1. TRBV5-3 is recorded as an ORF, its role being uncertain. The CDR3 spans 18 residues. Losses at the gene ends were 8 bases for V and 3 bases for J; bases not matched to a gene: 18. CDR3 nucleotides: TGTGCCAGTTGCTCCGGGACAGGGGGCGTTTTTCAAAACTACGAGCAGTACTTC. Encoded protein: CASCSGTGGVFQNYEQYF.

This clonotype has just a few counts. The chain combines TRBV11-1 with TRBJ2-1; the match to TRBD2 covers 8 bases. CDR1 and CDR2 (germline): SGHAT, FQDESV (reference sequence). This CDR3 is built from 16 residues. Trimming took 4 bases from V and 3 from J; bases not matched to a gene: 8. The CDR3 nucleotides read TGTGCCAGCAGCTCCCCGCGGGGGGCCGTCTACAATGAGCAGTTCTTC. Its translation: CASSSPRGAVYNEQFF.